The 32 T cell receptor beta chains presented below share a single source sample, sequenced in a study of shared clonotypes between healthy human individuals. The data were produced by immunoSEQ multiplex PCR, yet TCRdb's version contains in-frame clones alone and is incomplete. The data contain a few million clones, roughly 92% of them seen just once; the ten biggest clones take up over 0.12%. The source material was naive CD4+ T cells sorted from blood. Subset reported: CD45RA+ positively selected. The receptors stem from a man aged 18 to 35 in good health.

The V call is TRBV19, the J call TRBJ2-7, with D possibly matching TRBD1 (6 bases). The CDR3 consists of 15 residues. V was shortened by 3 bases and J by 6 bases, with 18 bases between the two germline ends. Germline V gene data show CDR1 as LNHDA and CDR2 as SQIVND (reference sequence). The CDR3 is CASSMTTTGTSEQYF. DNA for the CDR3: TGTGCCAGTAGTATGACCACAACAGGGACAAGCGAGCAGTACTTC.

A remark on this clone: The junction and the germline gene differ at one end; a read error may be behind it. The chain carries TRBV7-7 and TRBJ2-2; 11 nucleotides align to TRBD2. This CDR3 is 16 amino acids long. The germline V gene encodes CDR1 SSHAT and CDR2 FNYEAQ (reference sequence). This CDR3 is CASSSGTSGFTGELFF. The CDR3 DNA is TGTGCTAGCAGCTCTGGGACTAGCGGATTCACCGGGGAGCTGTTTTTT.

The rearrangement links TRBV5-1 to TRBJ1-4; TRBD1 matches 9 bases. CDR1 SGHRS and CDR2 YFSETQ come from the germline V gene. This CDR3 region has 15 residues. V shed 2 bases and J 5 bases; nucleotides not matched to a gene: 4. The CDR3 DNA sequence: TGCGCCAGCAGCTTCGCCGGGACAGGGAATGAAAAACTGTTTTTT. It specifies CASSFAGTGNEKLFF.

V and J are TRBV28 and TRBJ1-3; 9 bases fit TRBD1. CDR3 length: 14 residues. Per the germline V gene, CDR1 is MDHEN and CDR2 is SYDVKM. V shed 8 bases, J shed 2 bases, and the junction held 4 bases outside the gene matches. The CDR3 protein is CASSTGGTGNTIYF. For the CDR3, the DNA is TGTGCCAGCTCCACAGGGGGCACTGGAAACACCATATATTTT.

J is TRBJ1-1 and V is TRBV11-2, with D hard to call. With 5 bases removed from V and 4 bases from J, the gap between germline ends came to 11 bases. The CDR3 consists of 13 residues. Germline CDR1 is SGHAT and CDR2 is FQNNGV. CDR3 sequence reads: CASSTRLFTEAFF. In DNA, the CDR3 is TGTGCCAGCAGCACCAGACTATTCACTGAAGCTTTCTTT.

The genes are TRBV4-3 and TRBJ2-1, with D possibly being TRBD2 (6 bases). Germline V lookup: CDR1 LGHNA, CDR2 YSLEER. The germline V and J ends were trimmed by 0 bases and 4 bases, with 16 bases remaining between them. The CDR3 is 17 residues long. The CDR3 region is CASSQDTGIAVYNEQFF. CDR3 in DNA: TGCGCCAGCAGCCAAGATACGGGAATAGCGGTGTACAATGAGCAGTTCTTC.

The V and J genes are TRBV2 and TRBJ1-2; the match to TRBD1 covers 10 bases. From germline, CDR1 is SNHLY and CDR2 FYNNEI. The CDR3 is 15 residues long. V gave up 8 bases and J gave up 2 bases; unmatched junction bases: 8. CDR3 sequence: CASVQGGQGNYGYTF. The CDR3 DNA is TGTGCCAGCGTCCAGGGGGGACAGGGGAACTATGGCTACACCTTC.

The CDR3: CASSLVAGAENEQFF. DNA of the CDR3: TGCGCCAGCAGCTTGGTAGCGGGAGCTGAGAATGAGCAGTTCTTC. V gene TRBV5-1 combines with J gene TRBJ2-1, with TRBD2 matching 9 bases. The CDR3 covers 15 residues. The ends lost 0 bases at V and 7 bases at J; junction bases unmatched: 5. CDR1 is SGHRS and CDR2 is YFSETQ in the germline V gene.

In this sample, this clone turned up a few times. Here the CDR3 DNA reads TGTGCCAGTAGGGGAGCGGGCTCCTACGAGCAGTACTTC. It specifies CASRGAGSYEQYF. V gene TRBV19 combines with J gene TRBJ2-7, with D possibly matching TRBD2 (6 bases). V lost 6 bases, J lost 0 bases, and 9 bases lay in between. In germline, CDR1 is LNHDA, CDR2 SQIVND (reference sequence). This CDR3 has 13 residues.

This clone occurred once. The chain combines TRBV18 with TRBJ2-7, with 8 bases matching TRBD2. Unmatched junction bases numbered 9, after V lost 5 bases and J lost 6 bases. CDR1 KGHSH and CDR2 LQKENI come from the germline V gene. The CDR3 is made up of 14 amino acids. DNA of the CDR3: TGTGCCAGCTCATCCAGCGGGAGCAACGCCGAGCAGTACTTC. Translated, it gives CASSSSGSNAEQYF.

The V call is TRBV15, the J call TRBJ1-4; 7 bases map to TRBD1. J was trimmed by 5 bases and V by 2 bases; bases with no gene match: 5. There are 15 residues in the CDR3. CDR1 is LNHNV and CDR2 is YYDKDF in the germline V gene (reference sequence). The CDR3 DNA sequence: TGTGCCACCAGCAGAAGGGGACAGATAAATGAAAAACTGTTTTTT. Its protein product is CATSRRGQINEKLFF.

The chain joins TRBV19 to TRBJ2-3; 10 bases line up with TRBD2. V lost 5 bases and J lost 6; bases outside the gene matches: 2. Per germline, CDR1 LNHDA and CDR2 SQIVND (reference sequence). The CDR3 is 13 amino acids. The CDR3 DNA is TGTGCCAGTAGTTTTAGCGGGAGGGATACGCAGTATTTT. Its protein is CASSFSGRDTQYF.

Comment on this clone: This sample includes further DNA sequences coding for the same CDR3. This chain uses TRBV2 with TRBJ2-3; either TRBD1 or TRBD2 may fit D (5 bases each). CDR3 length: 13 amino acids. Per germline, CDR1 SNHLY and CDR2 FYNNEI. Trimming pared 5 bases from V and 1 base from J, leaving 7 bases between. CDR3 loop: CASSRDRTDTQYF. CDR3 sequence (DNA): TGTGCCAGCAGTCGGGACCGCACAGATACGCAGTATTTT.

The CDR3 sequence: CASSLLGPMNTEAFF. The DNA of the CDR3 is TGTGCCAGCAGCCTCCTCGGGCCCATGAACACTGAAGCTTTCTTT. The chain couples TRBV7-2 to TRBJ1-1; no reliable D call. The V gene's germline CDR1 is SGHTA and CDR2 FQGNSA. This CDR3 spans 15 amino acids. V was pared by 5 bases and J by 0 bases, with 13 bases between.

The J gene is TRBJ2-3, the V gene TRBV7-6, with 11 positions matching TRBD2. CDR1 is SGHVS, CDR2 FNYEAQ, per germline. The CDR3 contains 19 residues. Germline trimming cut 4 bases from V and 7 bases from J; bases unmatched to any gene: 19. The CDR3 protein is CASSSSAGLAGGRTYTQYF. CDR3 bases: TGTGCCAGCAGCTCATCGGCCGGGCTAGCGGGAGGACGCACGTATACGCAGTATTTT.

This chain links TRBV10-3 with TRBJ1-6; no definite D call. The V gene's germline CDR1 is ENHRY and CDR2 SYGVKD. The CDR3 loop spans 13 amino acids. Trimming shortened V by 3 bases and J by 9 bases, and 9 bases separated the two germline ends. This CDR3 is CAISDSWPSPLHF. CDR3 coding DNA: TGTGCCATCAGTGACTCGTGGCCTTCACCCCTCCACTTT.

The CDR3 loop reads CASSVGVAGELFF. The CDR3, as DNA: TGTGCCAGCAGCGTAGGGGTTGCCGGGGAGCTGTTTTTT. V usage is TRBV11-3 and J usage is TRBJ2-2; TRBD1 might be the D (5 bases). This CDR3 region has 13 residues. Germline V lookup: CDR1 SGHNT, CDR2 YENEEA. The V end lost 5 bases, the J end lost 6 bases, and 10 bases lay between the germline ends.

The genes are TRBV6-6 and TRBJ1-5; no definite D call. Germline lookup yields CDR1 MNHNY and CDR2 SVGAGI (reference sequence). This CDR3 has 13 amino acids. V lost 4 bases and J 4 bases, leaving 8 bases between the germline ends. The CDR3 region has the DNA TGTGCCAGCAGTTCGGCAGAGAATCAGCCCCAGCATTTT. Amino acids: CASSSAENQPQHF.

Comment on this clone: The same CDR3 arises from other DNA sequences in this sample as well. The chain combines TRBV30 with TRBJ2-5; D gene unclear. The V end lost 3 bases, the J end lost 1 base, and 9 bases lay between the germline ends. Germline V gene data show CDR1 as GTSNPN and CDR2 as SVGIG (reference sequence). This CDR3 has 13 amino acids. The CDR3 coding sequence is TGTGCCTGGAGCCTCGGCCTCCAAGAGACCCAGTACTTC. It yields the protein CAWSLGLQETQYF.

The chain recombines TRBV6-1 with TRBJ1-2, with 7 bases identical to TRBD1. Germline loops: CDR1 MNHNS, CDR2 SASEGT. The CDR3 runs to 16 residues. Unmatched junction bases numbered 8, after V lost 4 bases and J lost 0 bases. CDR3 nucleotides: TGTGCCAGCAGTGGAATGGGACAGCCTTCTAACTATGGCTACACCTTC. This gives the protein CASSGMGQPSNYGYTF.

This clone was found once. The rearrangement uses TRBV5-6 and TRBJ2-6; the D call may be TRBD1 or TRBD2 (6 bases each). The germline gives CDR1 SGHDT, CDR2 YYEEEE. This CDR3 region has 17 residues. V lost 2 bases and J lost 2, with 14 bases in between. CDR3 region: CASSLEVRGAGANVLTF. CDR3 nucleotides: TGTGCCAGCAGCTTAGAAGTTAGGGGGGCTGGGGCCAACGTCCTGACTTTC.

V and J are TRBV10-1 and TRBJ1-2; TRBD1 might be the D (6 bases). Looked up from germline, CDR1 is WNHNN and CDR2 is SYGVQD (reference sequence). The germline V and J ends were trimmed by 3 bases and 4 bases, with 12 bases remaining between them. The CDR3 has 14 residues. As DNA, the CDR3 is TGCGCCAGCAGTGACGGGCAGGGGATCTATGGCTACACCTTC. Its protein product is CASSDGQGIYGYTF.

The rearrangement uses TRBV9 and TRBJ2-3; 11 nucleotides match TRBD2. V trimming: 0 bases; J trimming: 1 base; junction bases outside the gene matches: 4. The length of the CDR3 is 17 residues. The germline V gene has CDR1 SGDLS and CDR2 YYNGEE. CDR3 nucleotide sequence: TGTGCCAGCAGCGTAGGGACTAGCGGGCACCGCACAGATACGCAGTATTTT. This gives the protein CASSVGTSGHRTDTQYF.

This chain uses TRBV18 with TRBJ2-6, with 8 bases aligning to TRBD2. The CDR3 runs to 18 residues. Germline V gene lookup returns CDR1 KGHSH and CDR2 LQKENI. The V gene end was trimmed by 8 bases and the J gene end by 0 bases; junction bases not matched to a gene: 12. The CDR3 DNA reads TGTGCCAGCGCCCCGGGGGGGACGGCCAACTCTGGGGCCAACGTCCTGACTTTC. This codes for CASAPGGTANSGANVLTF.

The V gene is TRBV9, the J gene TRBJ1-6, with 7 bases lining up with TRBD1. The CDR3 length is 16 residues. CDR1 is SGDLS and CDR2 is YYNGEE in the germline V gene. V was clipped by 3 bases and J by 1 base; unmatched bases: 4. The CDR3 is CASSARDSSYNSPLHF. The CDR3, as DNA: TGTGCCAGCAGCGCCCGGGACAGTTCCTATAATTCACCCCTCCACTTT.

V usage is TRBV6-6 and J usage is TRBJ1-2, with 12 bases aligning to TRBD1. The trim removed 2 bases at V and 7 bases at J, leaving 8 bases unmatched. Germline values: CDR1 MNHNY, CDR2 SVGAGI (reference sequence). The CDR3 is made up of 16 amino acids. This CDR3 is CASSYGAGTGGGGYTF. For the CDR3, the DNA is TGTGCCAGCAGTTACGGTGCCGGGACAGGGGGCGGTGGCTACACCTTC.

For this clone: A much larger clone is a single base away; this may be a read error. The chain joins TRBV4-3 to TRBJ2-7; 9 bases are shared with TRBD1. The CDR3 is made up of 15 amino acids. Trimming at V came to 2 bases and at J to 6 bases, leaving 8 bases not matched to a gene. Germline assignment: CDR1 LGHNA and CDR2 YSLEER. CDR3 sequence reads: CASSQRTGGLSEQYF. The CDR3 DNA reads as TGCGCCAGCAGCCAACGAACAGGGGGCTTAAGCGAGCAGTACTTC.

This clone turned up a few times. Other nucleotide sequences from this sample produce the same CDR3. This chain joins TRBV28 and TRBJ1-1; D not resolved. The CDR3 length is 11 residues. Per the germline V gene, CDR1 is MDHEN and CDR2 is SYDVKM. Trimming stripped 6 bases from V and 0 bases from J, with 2 bases between. CDR3: CASRLNTEAFF. CDR3 nucleotide sequence: TGTGCCAGCAGGTTGAACACTGAAGCTTTCTTT.

A note on this clone: The identical CDR3 is also encoded by other nucleotide sequences in the sample. The chain combines TRBV30 with TRBJ1-1, with 8 bases lining up with TRBD1. V trimming: 0 bases; J trimming: 4 bases; junction bases outside the gene matches: 1. This CDR3 comprises 13 residues. Germline CDR1 reads GTSNPN; CDR2 reads SVGIG (reference sequence). The CDR3: CAWSVTGGTEAFF. CDR3 in DNA: TGTGCCTGGAGTGTAACAGGGGGCACTGAAGCTTTCTTT.

The rearrangement links TRBV2 to TRBJ1-5; D ambiguous. The CDR3 totals 14 residues. Germline loops: CDR1 SNHLY, CDR2 FYNNEI. With 6 bases removed from V and 7 bases from J, the gap between germline ends came to 16 bases. The CDR3: CASRLVLGNQPQHF. CDR3 nucleotide sequence: TGTGCCAGCAGGCTTGTTTTGGGAAACCAGCCCCAGCATTTT.

On this clone itself: This CDR3 is also generated by other DNA sequences in the sample. This chain joins TRBV11-2 and TRBJ2-1; 8 nucleotides align to TRBD1. CDR3 length equals 15 residues. V was pared by 1 base and J by 4 bases, with 3 bases of the junction left unmatched. CDR1 and CDR2 from the germline V gene are SGHAT and FQNNGV. CDR3 DNA: TGTGCCAGCAGCTTAGGGCAGGGGGCATACAATGAGCAGTTCTTC. Translated: CASSLGQGAYNEQFF.

About this clone: This same CDR3 is encoded by further DNA sequences in the sample. CDR3: CASSLSAQETQYF. The CDR3 bases are TGTGCCAGCAGCTTATCAGCCCAAGAGACCCAGTACTTC. The V call is TRBV11-2, the J call TRBJ2-5; D unclear. The CDR3 is 13 amino acids. The V gene's germline CDR1 is SGHAT and CDR2 FQNNGV. Trimming cost V 2 bases and J 1 base, with 5 bases left between them.